This T cell receptor beta chain was sequenced for a study of blood T cell repertoires in COVID-19. Study overall: COVID-19 samples, acute and convalescent, were from the United States, Italy and Spain. Sample material is recorded as cDNA or gDNA derived from T cells, B-cell-depleted T cells, or PBMCs.

Trimming cost V 2 bases and J 3 bases; bases outside gene matches: 3. Germline lookup yields CDR1 MDHEN and CDR2 SYDVKM. The CDR3 totals 15 residues. Authors' analysis steps: For nucleated cells, counts were estimated from reference gene primer amplification. This table comes from immunoSEQ multiplex PCR, and its TCRdb copy is limited to in-frame clones, with some not included. V, J and clone size are taken as reported in that table, and D and trimming were inferred from the DNA itself. The table lists 150,000 to 200,000 clones, 85% of them singletons. Sequencing used peripheral blood. The chain is built from TRBV28 and TRBJ1-3, with 8 bases identical to TRBD1. This clonotype was sampled from a man between 40 and 49 years old with acute or convalescent COVID-19. The CDR3 loop reads CASSLGQGYGNTIYF. DNA of the CDR3: TGTGCCAGCAGTTTAGGACAGGGTTATGGAAACACCATATATTTT.